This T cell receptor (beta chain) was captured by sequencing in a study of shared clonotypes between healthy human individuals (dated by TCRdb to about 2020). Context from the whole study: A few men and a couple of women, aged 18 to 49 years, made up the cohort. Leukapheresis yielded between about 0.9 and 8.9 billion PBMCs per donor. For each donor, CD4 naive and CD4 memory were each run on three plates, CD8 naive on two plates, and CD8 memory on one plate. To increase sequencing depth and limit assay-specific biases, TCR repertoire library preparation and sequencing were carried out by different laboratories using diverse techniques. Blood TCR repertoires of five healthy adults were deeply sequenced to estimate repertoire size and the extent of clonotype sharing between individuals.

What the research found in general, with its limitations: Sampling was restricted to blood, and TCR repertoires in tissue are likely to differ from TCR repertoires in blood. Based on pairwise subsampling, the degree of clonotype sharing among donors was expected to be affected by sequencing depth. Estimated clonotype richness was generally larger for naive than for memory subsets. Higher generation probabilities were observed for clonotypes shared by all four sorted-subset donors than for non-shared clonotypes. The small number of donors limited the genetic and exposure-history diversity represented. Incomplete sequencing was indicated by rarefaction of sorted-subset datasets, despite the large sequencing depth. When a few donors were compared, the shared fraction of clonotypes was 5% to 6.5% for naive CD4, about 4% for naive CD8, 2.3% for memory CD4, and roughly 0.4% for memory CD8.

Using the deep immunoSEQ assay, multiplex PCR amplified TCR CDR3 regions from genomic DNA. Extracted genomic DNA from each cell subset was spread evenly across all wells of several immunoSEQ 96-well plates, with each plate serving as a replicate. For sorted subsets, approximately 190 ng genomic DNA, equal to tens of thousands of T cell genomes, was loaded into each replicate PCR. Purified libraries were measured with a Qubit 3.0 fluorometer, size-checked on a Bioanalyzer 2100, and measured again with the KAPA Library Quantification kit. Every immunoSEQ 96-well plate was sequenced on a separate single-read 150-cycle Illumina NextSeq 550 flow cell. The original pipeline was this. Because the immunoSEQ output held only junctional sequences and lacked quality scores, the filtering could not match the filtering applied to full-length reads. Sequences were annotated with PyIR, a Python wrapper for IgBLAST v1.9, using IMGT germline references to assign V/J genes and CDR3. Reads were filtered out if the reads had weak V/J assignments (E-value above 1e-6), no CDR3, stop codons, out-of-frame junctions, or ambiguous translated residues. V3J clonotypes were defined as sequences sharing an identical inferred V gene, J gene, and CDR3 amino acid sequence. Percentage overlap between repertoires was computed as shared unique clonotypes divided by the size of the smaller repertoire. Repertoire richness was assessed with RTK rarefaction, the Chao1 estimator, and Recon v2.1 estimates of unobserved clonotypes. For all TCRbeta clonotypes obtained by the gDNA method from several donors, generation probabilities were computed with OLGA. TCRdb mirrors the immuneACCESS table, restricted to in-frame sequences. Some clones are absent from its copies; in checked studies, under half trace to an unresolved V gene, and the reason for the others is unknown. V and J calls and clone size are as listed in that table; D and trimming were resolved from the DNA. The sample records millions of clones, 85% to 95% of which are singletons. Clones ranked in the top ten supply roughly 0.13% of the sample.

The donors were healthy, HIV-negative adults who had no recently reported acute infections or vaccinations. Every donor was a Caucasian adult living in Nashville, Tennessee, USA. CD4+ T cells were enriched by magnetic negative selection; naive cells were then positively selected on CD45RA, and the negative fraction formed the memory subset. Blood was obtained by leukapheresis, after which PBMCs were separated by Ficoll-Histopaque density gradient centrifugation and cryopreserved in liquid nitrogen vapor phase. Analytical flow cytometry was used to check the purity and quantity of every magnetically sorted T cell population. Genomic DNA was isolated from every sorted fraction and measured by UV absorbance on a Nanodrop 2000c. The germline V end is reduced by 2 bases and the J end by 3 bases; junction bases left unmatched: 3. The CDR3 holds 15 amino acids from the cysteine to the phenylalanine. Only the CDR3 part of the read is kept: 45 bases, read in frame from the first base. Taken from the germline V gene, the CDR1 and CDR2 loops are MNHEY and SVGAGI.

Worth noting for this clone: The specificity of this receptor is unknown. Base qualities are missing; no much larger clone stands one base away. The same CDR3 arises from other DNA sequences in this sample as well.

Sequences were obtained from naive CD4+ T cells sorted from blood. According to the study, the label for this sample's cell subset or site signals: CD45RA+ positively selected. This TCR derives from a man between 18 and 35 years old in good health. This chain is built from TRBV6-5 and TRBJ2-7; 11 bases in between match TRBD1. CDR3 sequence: CASSYGTGGGYEQYF. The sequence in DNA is TGTGCCAGCAGTTACGGGACAGGGGGAGGCTACGAGCAGTACTTC.